The 32 T cell receptor beta chains below come from one sample, sequenced in a study of blood T cell repertoires in COVID-19. Assay used: immunoSEQ multiplex PCR; TCRdb lists only in-frame clones, some missing. Found here are tens of thousands of clones, over 80% of them singletons; the top ten hold approximately 8%. The specimen sequenced was peripheral blood. These receptors all stem from a man aged 50 to 60 with active COVID-19.

The chain couples TRBV24-1 to TRBJ2-7; 9 bases match TRBD2. CDR3 size: 13 residues. V was clipped by 7 bases and J by 6 bases; unmatched bases: 6. Per germline, CDR1 KGHDR and CDR2 SFDVKD. This CDR3 is CATREREESEQYF. CDR3 in DNA: TGTGCCACCAGGGAGCGGGAGGAGAGCGAGCAGTACTTC.

The chain couples TRBV15 to TRBJ2-5; D remains unclear. The length of the CDR3 is 16 residues. V shed 1 base and J shed 0 bases, with 12 bases lying between them. Looked up from germline, CDR1 is LNHNV and CDR2 is YYDKDF (reference sequence). In nucleotides, the CDR3 is TGTGCCACCAGCAGAGCTCTCAAGAGGTACCAAGAGACCCAGTACTTC. This gives the protein CATSRALKRYQETQYF.

In its sample, this clone was seen a few times. V gene TRBV3-1 (or the pseudogene TRBV3-2) combines with J gene TRBJ2-7, with a tentative D call TRBD1 (6 bases). This CDR3 comprises 14 residues. The germline gives CDR1 LGHDT, CDR2 YNNKEL (reference sequence). The germline V and J ends were trimmed by 4 bases and 6 bases, with 16 bases remaining between them. The CDR3 region has the DNA TGTGCCAGCAGCCCCGGGGCAGGGGCGGCCGAGCAGTACTTC. Residues: CASSPGAGAAEQYF.

The chain links TRBV4-1 to TRBJ1-3; 11 bases map to TRBD1. The V gene's germline CDR1 is MGHRA and CDR2 YSYEKL. The length of the CDR3 is 16 residues. Trimming cost V 4 bases and J 0 bases; bases outside gene matches: 2. Here the CDR3 DNA reads TGCGCCAGCAGCCGGACAGGGGGCAACTCTGGAAACACCATATATTTT. Translating it yields CASSRTGGNSGNTIYF.

The chain joins TRBV3-1 (or the pseudogene TRBV3-2) to TRBJ2-5; possibly TRBD2 for D (5 bases). Germline V gene sequence: CDR1 LGHDT, CDR2 YNNKEL (reference sequence). V was trimmed by 4 bases and J by 7 bases, leaving 10 bases between them. The CDR3 extends over 12 amino acids. CDR3 coding DNA: TGTGCCAGCAGCCTCCGGGGTCCGACCCAGTACTTC. It yields the protein CASSLRGPTQYF.

The chain couples TRBV7-2 to TRBJ2-1; 10 bases match TRBD2. Germline CDR1 SGHTA, CDR2 FQGNSA. The CDR3 sequence is 16 residues long. V was pared by 5 bases and J by 5 bases, with 9 bases of the junction left unmatched. CDR3 coding DNA: TGTGCCAGCAGCCCCAGACTAGCGGGCATTAACAATGAGCAGTTCTTC. Its translation is CASSPRLAGINNEQFF. The full variable domain, in which reference TRBV7-2 and TRBJ2-1 provide the parts outside the CDR3, is GAGVSQSPSNKVTEKGKDVELRCDPISGHTALYWYRQSLGQGLEFLIYFQGNSAPDKSGLPSDRFSAERTGGSVSTLTIQRTQQEDSAVYLCASSPRLAGINNEQFFGPGTRLTVL.

This clone appeared a single time. DNA for the CDR3: TGTGCCAGTAGGGTCGGACAGGGGGCAGCCTACGAGCAGTACTTC. It codes for CASRVGQGAAYEQYF. The rearrangement uses TRBV19 and TRBJ2-7, with 11 positions matching TRBD1. The junction had 6 bases not matched to a gene; V was cut back by 6 bases and J by 2 bases. Germline-derived CDR1 and CDR2 are LNHDA and SQIVND (reference sequence). This CDR3 has 15 amino acids.

The rearrangement uses TRBV7-8 and TRBJ1-5, with a possible D match to TRBD1 (6 bases). V shed 1 base and J shed 1 base, with 14 bases lying between them. The CDR3 has 17 residues. CDR1 and CDR2 from the germline V gene are SGHVS and FQNEAQ. CDR3 sequence reads: CASSLGGHGLSNQPQHF. Here the CDR3 DNA reads TGTGCCAGCAGCTTAGGGGGACACGGTTTGAGCAATCAGCCCCAGCATTTT. Full variable domain (remainder filled in from reference TRBV7-8 and TRBJ1-5): GAGVSQSPRYKVAKRGQDVALRCDPISGHVSLFWYQQALGQGPEFLTYFQNEAQLDKSGLPSDRFFAERPEGSVSTLKIQRTQQEDSAVYLCASSLGGHGLSNQPQHFGDGTRLSIL.

This CDR3 reads CASSANPPPAGNYEQYF. In DNA form, the CDR3 reads TGTGCCAGCAGCGCGAACCCCCCGCCAGCGGGGAACTACGAGCAGTACTTC. This chain uses TRBV7-7 with TRBJ2-7; 7 nucleotides match TRBD2. With V trimmed by 5 bases and J by 3 bases, 16 bases remained unmatched. CDR1 is SSHAT, CDR2 FNYEAQ, per germline (reference sequence). The CDR3 has 17 residues.

The rearrangement joins TRBV19 to TRBJ1-1, with 10 nucleotides matching TRBD1. Looked up from germline, CDR1 is LNHDA and CDR2 is SQIVND (reference sequence). Trimming took 4 bases from V and 3 from J; bases not matched to a gene: 8. CDR3 length: 16 residues. The CDR3 sequence is CASSRSPGTGDTEAFF. CDR3 coding DNA: TGTGCCAGTAGTAGATCCCCCGGGACAGGGGACACTGAAGCTTTCTTT.

The gene calls are TRBV4-2 and TRBJ2-5; 11 bases are a match to TRBD2. The CDR3 totals 19 residues. The V gene end was trimmed by 0 bases and the J gene end by 5 bases; junction bases not matched to a gene: 14. CDR1 is LGHNA and CDR2 is YNFKEQ in the germline V gene. CDR3 sequence reads: CASSQEAIAGGPEMETQYF. The DNA of the CDR3 is TGTGCCAGCAGCCAAGAAGCAATAGCGGGAGGGCCGGAGATGGAGACCCAGTACTTC.

This clone was observed once. The chain links TRBV13 to TRBJ2-1, with D possibly being TRBD2 (6 bases). Germline-derived CDR1 and CDR2 are PRHDT and FYEKMQ (reference sequence). The V end lost 4 bases, the J end lost 4 bases, and 17 bases lay between the germline ends. The length of the CDR3 is 16 residues. The CDR3 loop reads CASSSRLDSRYNEQFF. The CDR3 region has the DNA TGTGCCAGCAGCTCAAGACTAGACTCTAGGTACAATGAGCAGTTCTTC.

The V and J genes are TRBV7-2 and TRBJ1-1; no definite D call. This CDR3 region has 12 residues. V was pared by 1 base and J by 11 bases, with 11 bases between. CDR1 is SGHTA and CDR2 is FQGNSA in the germline V gene. CDR3 sequence: CASSLGEGRAFF. The CDR3 nucleotides are TGTGCCAGCAGCTTAGGAGAGGGTAGGGCTTTCTTT.

V gene TRBV25-1 combines with J gene TRBJ2-7; D possibly corresponds to TRBD1 (8 bases). V was cut by 4 bases and J by 2 bases, with 24 bases left in between. In germline, CDR1 is MGHDK, CDR2 SYGVNS. The CDR3 length is 18 residues. The CDR3 loop is CASSGVPNTGGGTYEQYF. CDR3 bases: TGTGCCAGCAGTGGGGTGCCTAATACAGGGGGGGGAACCTACGAGCAGTACTTC.

The rearrangement joins TRBV28 to TRBJ1-2; D is unclear. Germline V gives CDR1 MDHEN, CDR2 SYDVKM. Trimming pared 5 bases from V and 2 bases from J, leaving 9 bases between. The CDR3 sequence is 13 residues long. This CDR3 is CASSTMANYGYTF. In DNA, the CDR3 is TGTGCCAGCAGTACTATGGCAAACTATGGCTACACCTTC.

J is TRBJ1-2 and V is TRBV19; D unclear. The germline gives CDR1 LNHDA, CDR2 SQIVND (reference sequence). This CDR3 comprises 13 residues. V was shortened by 7 bases and J by 3 bases, with 12 bases between the two germline ends. CDR3 in amino acids: CASTPDFYYGYTF. The CDR3 coding sequence is TGTGCCAGTACCCCCGACTTCTACTATGGCTACACCTTC.

A single count supports this clone. This sequence joins TRBV5-8 and TRBJ2-7, with D hard to call. The CDR3 spans 16 residues. V was trimmed by 5 bases and J by 0 bases, leaving 18 bases between them. Per the germline V gene, CDR1 is SGHTS and CDR2 is YDEGEE. Here the CDR3 DNA reads TGTGCCAGCAGGACAAGCACAGTTTCAAGCTCCTACGAGCAGTACTTC. Encoded protein: CASRTSTVSSSYEQYF.

The chain uses TRBV18 and TRBJ2-1; the D is unclear. The V gene lost 6 bases and the J gene lost 1 base, with 13 bases spanning the gap. This CDR3 contains 15 residues. Per germline, CDR1 KGHSH and CDR2 LQKENI. CDR3 region: CASSKEQASYNEQFF. CDR3 bases: TGTGCCAGCTCCAAAGAGCAGGCGTCCTACAATGAGCAGTTCTTC.

The chain employs TRBV4-1 and TRBJ1-2, with D possibly TRBD1 on 6 matching bases. V lost 3 bases, J lost 4 bases, and 15 bases lay in between. CDR1 MGHRA and CDR2 YSYEKL come from the germline V gene. The CDR3 length is 15 residues. The CDR3 DNA reads as TGCGCCAGCAGCCATCCTGGCGGACAGTTCTATGGCTACACCTTC. Encoded protein: CASSHPGGQFYGYTF.

Only a few counts were recorded for this clone. The chain links TRBV5-1 to TRBJ2-6; D possibly corresponds to TRBD1 (6 bases). This CDR3 spans 17 amino acids. CDR1 and CDR2 (germline): SGHRS, YFSETQ. Trimming shortened V by 2 bases and J by 0 bases, and 12 bases separated the two germline ends. CDR3 sequence: CASSFPGQRSGANVLTF. CDR3 sequence (DNA): TGCGCCAGCAGCTTTCCGGGACAACGCTCTGGGGCCAACGTCCTGACTTTC.

V is TRBV7-2 and J is TRBJ2-7; 14 bases align to TRBD2. The trim removed 1 base at V and 3 bases at J, leaving 11 bases unmatched. This CDR3 is 19 amino acids long. In germline, CDR1 is SGHTA, CDR2 FQGNSA. CDR3 sequence: CASSLVGQKGLAGVYEQYF. The CDR3 bases are TGTGCCAGCAGCTTAGTAGGGCAGAAGGGACTAGCGGGGGTCTACGAGCAGTACTTC.

The V call is TRBV28, the J call TRBJ2-6, with 9 bases aligning to TRBD2. V trimming: 6 bases; J trimming: 0 bases; junction bases outside the gene matches: 9. This CDR3 has 18 amino acids. Per germline, CDR1 MDHEN and CDR2 SYDVKM. The CDR3 region has the DNA TGTGCCAGCAGGGGAGCGGGAGGCACTGTCTCTGGGGCCAACGTCCTGACTTTC. It yields the protein CASRGAGGTVSGANVLTF.

The chain couples TRBV7-2 to TRBJ2-7; 7 bases agree with TRBD2. The CDR3 length is 15 residues. Germline trimming cut 0 bases from V and 2 bases from J; bases unmatched to any gene: 4. Germline V gene sequence: CDR1 SGHTA, CDR2 FQGNSA. CDR3 region: CASSLAGGITYEQYF. Here the CDR3 DNA reads TGTGCCAGCAGCTTAGCGGGGGGGATCACCTACGAGCAGTACTTC. Complete variable domain (other parts from reference TRBV7-2 and TRBJ2-7): GAGVSQSPSNKVTEKGKDVELRCDPISGHTALYWYRQSLGQGLEFLIYFQGNSAPDKSGLPSDRFSAERTGGSVSTLTIQRTQQEDSAVYLCASSLAGGITYEQYFGPGTRLTVT.

Within the sample, this clone is medium-sized. The gene calls are TRBV27 and TRBJ2-5; TRBD2 agrees at 10 bases. Germline CDR1 and CDR2: MNHEY and SMNVEV (reference sequence). The CDR3 has 15 residues. The trim removed 3 bases at V and 2 bases at J, leaving 3 bases unmatched. The DNA for the CDR3 is TGTGCCAGCAGTTTGGGTAGCGGGGGGCAAGAGACCCAGTACTTC. The encoded protein is CASSLGSGGQETQYF.

The chain combines TRBV5-4 with TRBJ2-3; 9 positions match TRBD2. The junction had 10 bases not matched to a gene; V was cut back by 6 bases and J by 2 bases. Germline V gene lookup returns CDR1 SGHNT and CDR2 YYREEE (reference sequence). The CDR3 runs to 16 residues. CDR3 bases: TGTGCCAGCATTCCTCCTAGCGGGGTGAACACAGATACGCAGTATTTT. As protein: CASIPPSGVNTDTQYF.

The chain is built from TRBV19 and TRBJ2-5; 9 positions agree with TRBD1. This CDR3 is built from 15 residues. The V gene end was trimmed by 3 bases and the J gene end by 5 bases; junction bases not matched to a gene: 7. Germline CDR1 is LNHDA and CDR2 is SQIVND (reference sequence). CDR3 bases: TGTGCCAGTAGTATTCGTACAGGGGGCGAGGAGACCCAGTACTTC. It specifies CASSIRTGGEETQYF.

The chain has TRBV27 and TRBJ2-7; 7 positions agree with TRBD1. CDR3 length: 14 residues. The V gene end was trimmed by 5 bases and the J gene end by 3 bases; junction bases not matched to a gene: 7. From germline, CDR1 is MNHEY and CDR2 SMNVEV (reference sequence). The CDR3, as DNA: TGTGCCAGCAGTGGATCCCCAGGGGGCTACGAGCAGTACTTC. It translates to CASSGSPGGYEQYF.

The chain joins TRBV5-6 to TRBJ2-1; D is possibly TRBD2 (5 bases). Germline values: CDR1 SGHDT, CDR2 YYEEEE. The CDR3 covers 16 residues. Between the trimmed V and J ends, which lost 4 bases and 4 bases, there was a span of 18 bases. In DNA, the CDR3 is TGTGCCAGCAGCGAAGAGTCCGGGAACCTGTACAATGAGCAGTTCTTC. Protein: CASSEESGNLYNEQFF.

This chain uses TRBV24-1 with TRBJ2-5; D remains ambiguous. V lost 2 bases and J lost 5, with 8 bases in between. This CDR3 contains 13 residues. CDR1 KGHDR and CDR2 SFDVKD come from the germline V gene. Here the CDR3 DNA reads TGTGCCACCAGTGATTCCCCCGGGGAGACCCAGTACTTC. It codes for CATSDSPGETQYF.

The chain couples TRBV18 to TRBJ2-1, with 10 positions matching TRBD2. The length of the CDR3 is 16 residues. Unmatched junction bases numbered 6, after V lost 1 base and J lost 6 bases. CDR1 is KGHSH and CDR2 is LQKENI in the germline V gene. This chain's CDR3 is CASSPQNPSGGNEQFF. CDR3 in DNA: TGTGCCAGCTCACCACAGAACCCTAGCGGGGGCAATGAGCAGTTCTTC.

The V gene is TRBV18, the J gene TRBJ2-6, with D tentatively TRBD2 (6 bases). The CDR3 extends over 16 amino acids. Trimming took 3 bases from V and 2 from J, leaving 11 bases between them. Germline V gene lookup returns CDR1 KGHSH and CDR2 LQKENI. CDR3 sequence: CASSPGLRTGANVLTF. The DNA of the CDR3 is TGTGCCAGCTCACCGGGACTCAGAACTGGGGCCAACGTCCTGACTTTC.

The rearrangement links TRBV5-8 to TRBJ2-3, with 7 bases aligning to TRBD2. The CDR3 has 15 amino acids. CDR1 is SGHTS and CDR2 is YDEGEE in the germline V gene. With V trimmed by 2 bases and J by 0 bases, 3 bases remained unmatched. DNA of the CDR3: TGTGCCAGCAGCTTTCTGGGGGGGAGCACAGATACGCAGTATTTT. It encodes CASSFLGGSTDTQYF.